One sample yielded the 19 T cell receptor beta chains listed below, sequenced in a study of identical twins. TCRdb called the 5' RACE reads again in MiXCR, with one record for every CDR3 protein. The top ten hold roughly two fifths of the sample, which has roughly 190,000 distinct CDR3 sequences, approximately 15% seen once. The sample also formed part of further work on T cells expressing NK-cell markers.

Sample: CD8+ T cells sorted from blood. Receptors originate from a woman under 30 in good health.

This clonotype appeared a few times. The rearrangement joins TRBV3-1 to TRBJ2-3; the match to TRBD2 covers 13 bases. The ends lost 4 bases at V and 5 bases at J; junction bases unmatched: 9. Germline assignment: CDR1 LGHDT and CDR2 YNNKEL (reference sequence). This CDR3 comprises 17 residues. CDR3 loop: CASSPIGLAGAIDTQYF. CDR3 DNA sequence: TGTGCCAGCAGCCCCATCGGACTAGCGGGAGCTATAGATACGCAGTATTTT.

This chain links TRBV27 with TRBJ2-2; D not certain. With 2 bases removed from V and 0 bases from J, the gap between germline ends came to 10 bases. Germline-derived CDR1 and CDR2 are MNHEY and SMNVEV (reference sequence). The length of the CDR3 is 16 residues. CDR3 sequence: CASSLVGGANTGELFF. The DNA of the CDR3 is TGTGCCAGCAGTTTAGTGGGTGGGGCGAACACCGGGGAGCTGTTTTTT.

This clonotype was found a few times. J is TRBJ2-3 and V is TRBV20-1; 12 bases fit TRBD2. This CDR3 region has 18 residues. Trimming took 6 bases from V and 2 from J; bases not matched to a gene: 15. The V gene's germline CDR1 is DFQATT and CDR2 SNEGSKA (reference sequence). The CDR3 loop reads CSARGGTSGGISTDTQYF. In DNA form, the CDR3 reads TGCAGTGCCCGCGGCGGCACTAGCGGGGGGATCTCCACAGATACGCAGTATTTT.

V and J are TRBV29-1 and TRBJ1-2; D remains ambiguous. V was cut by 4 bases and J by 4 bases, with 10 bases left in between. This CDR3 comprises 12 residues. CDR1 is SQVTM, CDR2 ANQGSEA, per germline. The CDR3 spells CSVVQLIYGYTF. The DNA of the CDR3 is TGCAGCGTTGTACAGCTTATCTATGGCTACACCTTC.

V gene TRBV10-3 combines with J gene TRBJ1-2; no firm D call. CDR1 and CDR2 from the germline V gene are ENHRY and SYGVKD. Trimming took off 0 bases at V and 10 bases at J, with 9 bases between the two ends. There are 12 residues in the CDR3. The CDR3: CAISESRTDYTF. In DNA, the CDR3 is TGTGCCATCAGTGAGTCGAGGACGGACTACACCTTC.

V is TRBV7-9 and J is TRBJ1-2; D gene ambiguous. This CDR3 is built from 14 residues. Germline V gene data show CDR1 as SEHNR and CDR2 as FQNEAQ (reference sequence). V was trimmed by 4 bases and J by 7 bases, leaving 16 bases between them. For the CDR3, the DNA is TGTGCCAGCAGCTCCTCAAGGTCCACCGGTGGCTACACCTTC. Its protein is CASSSSRSTGGYTF.

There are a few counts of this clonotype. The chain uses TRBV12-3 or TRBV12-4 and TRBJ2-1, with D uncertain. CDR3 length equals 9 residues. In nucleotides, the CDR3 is TGTGTAACCTACAATGAGCAGTTCTTC. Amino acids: CVTYNEQFF.

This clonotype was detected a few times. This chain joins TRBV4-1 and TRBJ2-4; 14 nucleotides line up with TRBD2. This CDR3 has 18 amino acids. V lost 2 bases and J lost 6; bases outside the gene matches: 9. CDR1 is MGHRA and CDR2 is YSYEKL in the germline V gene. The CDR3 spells CASSQHGTSGSPLNIQYF. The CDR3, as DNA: TGCGCCAGCAGCCAACACGGGACTAGCGGGAGCCCTCTAAACATTCAGTACTTC.

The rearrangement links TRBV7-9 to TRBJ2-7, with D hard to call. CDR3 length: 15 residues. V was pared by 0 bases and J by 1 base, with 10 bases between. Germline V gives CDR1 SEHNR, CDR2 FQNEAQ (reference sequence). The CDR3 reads CASSLAGYQSYEQYF. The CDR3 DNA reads TGTGCCAGCAGCTTAGCGGGCTACCAGTCCTACGAGCAGTACTTC.

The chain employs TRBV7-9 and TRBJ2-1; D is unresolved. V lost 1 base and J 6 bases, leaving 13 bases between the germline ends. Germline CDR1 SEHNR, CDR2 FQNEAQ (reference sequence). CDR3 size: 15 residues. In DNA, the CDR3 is TGTGCCAGCAGCTTAGGCGAATACACTCGCAATGAGCAGTTCTTC. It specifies CASSLGEYTRNEQFF.

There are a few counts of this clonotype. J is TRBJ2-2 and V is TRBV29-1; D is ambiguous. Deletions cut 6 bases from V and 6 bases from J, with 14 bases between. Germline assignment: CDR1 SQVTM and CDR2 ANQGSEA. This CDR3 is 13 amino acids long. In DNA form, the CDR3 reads TGCAGCGTGCGGACGACTGGGGCCGGGGAGCTGTTTTTT. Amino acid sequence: CSVRTTGAGELFF.

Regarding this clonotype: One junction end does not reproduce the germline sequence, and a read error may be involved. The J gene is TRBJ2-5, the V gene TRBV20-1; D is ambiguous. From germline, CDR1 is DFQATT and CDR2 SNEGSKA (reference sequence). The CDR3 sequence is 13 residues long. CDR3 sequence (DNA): TGCAGTGCGACCTATCAAGGGAATTCTGAAAAGACCTTC. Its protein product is CSATYQGNSEKTF.

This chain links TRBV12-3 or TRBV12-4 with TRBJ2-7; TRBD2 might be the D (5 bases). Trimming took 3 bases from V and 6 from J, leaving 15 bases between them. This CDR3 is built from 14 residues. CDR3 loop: CASSFTGLFSEQYF. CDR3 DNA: TGTGCCAGCAGTTTCACCGGACTCTTCTCCGAGCAGTACTTC.

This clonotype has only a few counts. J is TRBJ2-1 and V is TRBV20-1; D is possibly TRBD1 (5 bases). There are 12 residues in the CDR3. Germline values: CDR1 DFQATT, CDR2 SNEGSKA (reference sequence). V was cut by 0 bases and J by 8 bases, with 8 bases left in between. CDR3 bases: TGCAGTGCTAGAGATACAGGTCATGAGCAGTTCTTC. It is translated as CSARDTGHEQFF.

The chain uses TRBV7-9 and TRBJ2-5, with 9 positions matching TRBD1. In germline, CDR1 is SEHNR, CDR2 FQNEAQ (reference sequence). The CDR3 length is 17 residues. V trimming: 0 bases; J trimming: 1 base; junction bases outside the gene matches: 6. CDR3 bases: TGTGCCAGCAGCTTAGCTAGGACAGGGGCATTCCAAGAGACCCAGTACTTC. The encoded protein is CASSLARTGAFQETQYF. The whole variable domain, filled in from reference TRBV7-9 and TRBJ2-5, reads DTGVSQNPRHKITKRGQNVTFRCDPISEHNRLYWYRQTLGQGPEFLTYFQNEAQLEKSRLLSDRFSAERPKGSFSTLEIQRTEQGDSAMYLCASSLARTGAFQETQYFGPGTRLLVL.

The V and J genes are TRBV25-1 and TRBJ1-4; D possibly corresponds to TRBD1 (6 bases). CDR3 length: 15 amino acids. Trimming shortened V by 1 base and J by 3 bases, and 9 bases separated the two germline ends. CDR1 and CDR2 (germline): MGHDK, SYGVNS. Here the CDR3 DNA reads TGTGCCAGCAGTGAATTACAGGGAGCTAATGAAAAACTGTTTTTT. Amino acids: CASSELQGANEKLFF. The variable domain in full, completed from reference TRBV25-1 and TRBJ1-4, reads EADIYQTPRYLVIGTGKKITLECSQTMGHDKMYWYQQDPGMELHLIHYSYGVNSTEKGDLSSESTVSRIRTEHFPLTLESARPSHTSQYLCASSELQGANEKLFFGSGTQLSVL.

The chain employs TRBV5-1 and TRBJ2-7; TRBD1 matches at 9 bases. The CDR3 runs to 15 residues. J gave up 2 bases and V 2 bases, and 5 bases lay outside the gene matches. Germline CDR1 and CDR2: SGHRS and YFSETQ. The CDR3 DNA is TGCGCCAGCAGCTTTCCTAGACAGGGGGCCTACGAGCAGTACTTC. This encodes CASSFPRQGAYEQYF. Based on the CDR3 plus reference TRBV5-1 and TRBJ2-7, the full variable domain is KAGVTQTPRYLIKTRGQQVTLSCSPISGHRSVSWYQQTPGQGLQFLFEYFSETQRNKGNFPGRFSGRQFSNSRSEMNVSTLELGDSALYLCASSFPRQGAYEQYFGPGTRLTVT.

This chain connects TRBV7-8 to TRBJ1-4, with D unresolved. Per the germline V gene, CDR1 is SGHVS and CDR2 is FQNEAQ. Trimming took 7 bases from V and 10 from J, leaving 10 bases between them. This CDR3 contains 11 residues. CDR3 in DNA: TGTGCCAGCACCCAAGGAAGAAAACTGTTTTTT. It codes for CASTQGRKLFF. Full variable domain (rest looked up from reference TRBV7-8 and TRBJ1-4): GAGVSQSPRYKVAKRGQDVALRCDPISGHVSLFWYQQALGQGPEFLTYFQNEAQLDKSGLPSDRFFAERPEGSVSTLKIQRTQQEDSAVYLCASTQGRKLFFGSGTQLSVL.

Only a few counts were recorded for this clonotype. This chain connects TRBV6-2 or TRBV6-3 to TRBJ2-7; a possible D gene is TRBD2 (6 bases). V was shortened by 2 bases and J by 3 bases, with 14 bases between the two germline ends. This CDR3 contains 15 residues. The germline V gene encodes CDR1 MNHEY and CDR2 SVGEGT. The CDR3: CASSYTRDWDYEQYF. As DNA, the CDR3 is TGTGCCAGCAGTTACACCCGGGACTGGGACTACGAGCAGTACTTC.